The rows below give T cell receptor beta chains drawn from one sample of a study of shared clonotypes between healthy human individuals. Sequencing was performed with immunoSEQ multiplex PCR; in TCRdb, only in-frame clones are kept and a portion is missing. The sample contains around 2.5 million clones, roughly 93% of which appear only once. Sequenced input: naive CD4+ T cells from PBMCs. All receptors derive from a man aged 18 to 29 in good health. Some clones in this sample may be carry-over from other donors' samples. The CDR3 runs from the conserved cysteine through the conserved F or W.

v_call cdr3_aa
TRBV7-6 CASSLGESSSGANVLTF
TRBV11-2 CASSLRGGSSYEQYF
TRBV28 CASSLGQGRNTIYF
TRBV28 CASSWDNNSPLHF
TRBV11-1 CASSRRVGTGELFF
TRBV19 CASSHTPRAGPAYEQYF
TRBV4-1 CASSQSGTGAVLNEQFF
TRBV5-1 CASSLVGRGSKAFF
TRBV28 CASKTRGLAGSGLIETQYF
TRBV5-6 CASSLKTGAPDTQYF
TRBV10-1 CASRTSGSADTQYF
TRBV29-1 CSVRRADYQETQYF
TRBV4-3 CASSQDGGPGANVLTF
TRBV28 CASSLGSGANVLTF
TRBV28 CASSLDGRSTEAFF
TRBV5-1 CASSLVDTSYNEQFF
TRBV7-3 CASSSGTSGRHEQFF
TRBV6-5 CASSYRGAGELFF
TRBV5-1 CASSLEGAGNTEAFF
TRBV11-1 CASSLDGLAGVQETQYF
TRBV16 CASSQEKETQYF
TRBV28 CASIGVAVFPEAEQYF
TRBV18 CASSPLRANQDTQYF
TRBV6-5 CASRLTTSEYNEQFF
TRBV7-9 CASSLVHPSEAFF
TRBV27 CASSGDNEQFF
TRBV7-3 CASSLGPRETQYF
TRBV28 CASTTAGGLGYEQYF
TRBV6-1 CASTGLDRPYEQYF
TRBV5-1 CASSRTGTSNTGELFF
TRBV9 CASSPQAGGVSSYNEQFF
TRBV5-1 CASSLVQSATEAFF
TRBV4-1 CASSQPQGQYGYTF
TRBV2 CASIRLAGAREQFF
TRBV28 CASVSNPTNEKLFF
TRBV7-3 CASSPSGTSGSYSEQFF
TRBV4-3 CASSRDRSSGNTIYF
TRBV7-2 CASSLAHGTVLYGYTF
TRBV5-1 CASSLAGTSGRSLTGELFF
TRBV5-6 CASSFGPYQPQHF
TRBV5-1 CASSLTGEGTDTQYF
TRBV28 CASHGEGGITSPQHF
TRBV7-9 CASSLMRTRTDTQYF
TRBV7-6 CASSPRWGDQPQHF
TRBV28 CASRAGLAGEQYF
TRBV28 CASSNRDRGGNQPQHF